Judged by abundance, the clone carrying this T cell receptor beta chain is medium-sized. This specimen comes from a study of glioma-infiltrating T cells. The iRepertoire nested amplicon-rescue multiplex PCR amplified TCR alpha and beta CDR3s from RNA. TCRdb re-called the multiplex PCR reads with MiXCR, one entry per CDR3 protein. The profile covers fewer than 3,500 distinct CDR3 sequences, with roughly a third appearing a single time and roughly 6.6% taken by the ten largest. J lost 5 bases, V lost 5 bases, and 5 bases had no gene match. The CDR3 spans 14 residues. The germline gives CDR1 SGHTA, CDR2 FQGNSA.

The gene calls are TRBV7-2 and TRBJ1-2, with 10 nucleotides matching TRBD1. The source of this sequence is a human donor with low-grade glioma or glioblastoma, undergoing nonglioma brain surgery, or in good health (not recorded which). The sample taken for sequencing was glioma tissue, nonneoplastic brain tissue, or PBMCs (not recorded which). CDR3 sequence reads: CASSPGTGAYGYTF. CDR3 in DNA: TGTGCCAGCAGCCCCGGGACAGGGGCTTATGGCTACACCTTC.